This is a list of T cell receptor beta chains from one sample in a study of regulatory T cells in long-lasting Graves disease. TCRdb recomputed calls from the multiplex PCR reads with MiXCR, one row per CDR3 protein. In the table there are about 530,000 distinct CDR3 sequences, 16% of which are singletons. The data were also submitted as part of a second study, on T cells in Graves' hyperthyroidism and ophthalmopathy.

Sequenced here: peripheral blood mononuclear cells (PBMCs), sampled at new diagnosis, from a patient treated with antithyroid drugs. The receptors here all came from a woman aged 40 to 65 with Graves disease. Both conserved end residues are part of each CDR3. Each record gives: D gene, clone size, V gene, J gene, CDR3 protein, CDR3 DNA. The D gene is left open where the match is weak. A clone size is listed for some rows: how often the clone was seen (once, few, many), or a class if it is expanded.

NA	NA	TRBV3-1	TRBJ2-7	CANSQGPTYEQYF	TGTGCCAACAGCCAAGGCCCCACCTACGAGCAGTACTTC
TRBD1	few	TRBV5-1	TRBJ2-7	CASHPDRAIYEQYF	TGCGCCAGCCACCCCGACAGGGCAATCTACGAGCAGTACTTC
TRBD1	many	TRBV6-1	TRBJ1-1	CASNEQGIDTEAFF	TGTGCCAGCAACGAACAGGGGATCGACACTGAAGCTTTCTTT
NA	many	TRBV5-1	TRBJ1-1	CASSPDMNTEAFF	TGCGCCAGCAGCCCGGACATGAACACTGAAGCTTTCTTT
NA	many	TRBV18	TRBJ2-3	CASSATVTDTQYF	TGTGCCAGCTCAGCCACGGTCACAGATACGCAGTATTTT
NA	many	TRBV25-1	TRBJ2-7	CASSQGLLGAYEQYF	TGTGCCAGCAGTCAAGGTCTACTCGGGGCTTACGAGCAGTACTTC
TRBD1	many	TRBV12-3/TRBV12-4	TRBJ2-1	CASRDRAWANEQFF	TGTGCCAGCAGGGACAGGGCTTGGGCCAATGAGCAGTTCTTC
NA	many	TRBV2	TRBJ1-3	CASRAGNTIYF	TGTGCCAGCAGGGCTGGAAACACCATATATTTT
TRBD1	NA	TRBV11-2	TRBJ2-2	CASSGLGQGNTGELFF	TGTGCCAGCAGCGGGCTGGGACAGGGAAACACCGGGGAGCTGTTTTTT
TRBD1	few	TRBV6-4	TRBJ2-7	CASRRDRGHYEQYF	TGTGCCAGCAGGCGCGACAGGGGGCACTACGAGCAGTACTTC
TRBD2	few	TRBV4-1	TRBJ2-1	CASSQAGSGGSEQFF	TGCGCCAGCAGCCAAGCGGGTAGCGGGGGGTCTGAGCAGTTCTTC
NA	NA	TRBV6-1	TRBJ1-6	CASSKLQGRGNSPLHF	TGTGCCAGCAGCAAACTTCAGGGGAGGGGTAATTCACCCCTCCACTTT
NA	many	TRBV6-1	TRBJ1-2	CASRKNRDYGYTF	TGTGCCAGCAGGAAAAACAGGGACTATGGCTACACCTTC
NA	few	TRBV6-2/TRBV6-3	TRBJ1-5	CASTLRPSNQPQHF	TGTGCCAGCACTCTCCGACCTAGCAATCAGCCCCAGCATTTT
TRBD1	NA	TRBV12-3/TRBV12-4	TRBJ2-1	CASSLAPGQGTYNEQFF	TGTGCCAGCAGTTTAGCACCGGGACAGGGCACCTACAATGAGCAGTTCTTC